The text below deals with one T cell receptor beta chain. V dropped 0 bases and J dropped 5; count of bases not matched to a gene: 6. In germline, CDR1 is LGHDT, CDR2 YNNKEL (reference sequence). The CDR3 consists of 15 residues. This record comes from a study of T-cell reconstitution after alpha-beta-depleted transplantation in children. Molecular barcoding with unique molecular identifiers was used for the TCRbeta library. TCRdb passed the PCR reads through MiXCR, listing each CDR3 protein once. The sample includes approximately 340,000 distinct CDR3 sequences, 10% of them seen just once. J is TRBJ1-2 and V is TRBV3-1; 7 nucleotides match TRBD1. The source material was PBMCs from the stem cell graft donor, sampled from the stem cell graft. This clonotype was sampled from a human donor who donated a stem cell graft to a child with acute lymphoblastic leukemia. DNA for the CDR3: TGTGCCAGCAGCCAAGATTTCCAGGGGGGTTATGGCTACACCTTC. This codes for CASSQDFQGGYGYTF.